The following is a TCR beta chain sequence with its context. What it binds is unknown. The data were taken from a study of T cell responses to AZD1222 COVID-19 vaccine. Using immunoSEQ multiplex PCR, the repertoire was profiled, and TCRdb retains in-frame clones only, with some absent. The data contain about 150,000 clones, more than 90% of them singletons. Study conclusions and caveats: None of the repertoires were sampled until the peak T cell response had passed. Of spike-specific TCRs, nearly half reportedly target regions left unmutated in variants. Seropositive at baseline were only a handful of AZD1222 recipients.

This sequence was found in an adult in good health. Sample: peripheral blood, taken on day 0 of AZD1222 vaccination.

CDR3 sequence reads: CASSLLEGDVAAFF. The CDR3 DNA sequence: TGCGCCAGCAGCCTGCTTGAGGGGGATGTGGCGGCTTTCTTT. V gene TRBV5-1 combines with J gene TRBJ1-1; D perhaps matches TRBD1 (6 bases). V lost 4 bases, J lost 11 bases, and 21 bases lay in between. This CDR3 comprises 14 residues. The germline CDR1 and CDR2 sequences are SGHRS and YFSETQ.